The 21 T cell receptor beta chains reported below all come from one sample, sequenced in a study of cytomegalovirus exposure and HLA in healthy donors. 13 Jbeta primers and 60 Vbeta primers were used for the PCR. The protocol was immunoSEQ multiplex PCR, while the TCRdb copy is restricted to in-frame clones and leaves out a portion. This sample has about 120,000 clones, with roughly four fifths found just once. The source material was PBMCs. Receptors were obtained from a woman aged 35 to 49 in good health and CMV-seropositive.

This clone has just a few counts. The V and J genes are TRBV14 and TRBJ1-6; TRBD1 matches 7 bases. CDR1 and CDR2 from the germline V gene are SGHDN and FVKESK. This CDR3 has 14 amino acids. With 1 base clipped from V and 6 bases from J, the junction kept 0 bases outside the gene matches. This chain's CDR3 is CASSQGQGNSPLHF. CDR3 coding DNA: TGTGCCAGCAGCCAAGGACAGGGTAATTCACCCCTCCACTTT.

CDR3 coding DNA: TGTGCCAGCAGCGTAGCTACTAGCGGGAGGCAGGATGAGCAGTTCTTC. This sequence encodes CASSVATSGRQDEQFF. This chain uses TRBV9 with TRBJ2-1; 12 nucleotides agree with TRBD2. Germline V gene sequence: CDR1 SGDLS, CDR2 YYNGEE. CDR3 size: 16 residues. Trimming cost V 0 bases and J 8 bases; bases outside gene matches: 6.

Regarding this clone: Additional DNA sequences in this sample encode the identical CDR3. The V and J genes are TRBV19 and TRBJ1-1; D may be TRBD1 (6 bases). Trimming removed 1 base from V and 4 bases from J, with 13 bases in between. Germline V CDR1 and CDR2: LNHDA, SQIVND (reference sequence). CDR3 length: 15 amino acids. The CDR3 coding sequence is TGTGCCAGTAGTATAGGGACACAGGGAACCACTGAAGCTTTCTTT. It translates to CASSIGTQGTTEAFF.

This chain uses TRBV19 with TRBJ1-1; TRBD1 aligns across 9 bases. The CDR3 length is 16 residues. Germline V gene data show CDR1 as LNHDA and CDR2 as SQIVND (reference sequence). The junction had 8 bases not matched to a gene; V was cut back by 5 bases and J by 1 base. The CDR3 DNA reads TGTGCCAGTAGTGGTCCGGGACAGGGACCGAACACTGAAGCTTTCTTT. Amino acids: CASSGPGQGPNTEAFF.

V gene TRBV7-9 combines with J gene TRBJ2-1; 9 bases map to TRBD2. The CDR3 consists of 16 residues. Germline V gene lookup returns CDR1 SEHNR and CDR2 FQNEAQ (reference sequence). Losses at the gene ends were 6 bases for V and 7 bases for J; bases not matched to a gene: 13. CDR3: CASRPSERGARNEQFF. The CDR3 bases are TGTGCCAGCAGGCCTTCCGAGCGGGGGGCCAGGAATGAGCAGTTCTTC.

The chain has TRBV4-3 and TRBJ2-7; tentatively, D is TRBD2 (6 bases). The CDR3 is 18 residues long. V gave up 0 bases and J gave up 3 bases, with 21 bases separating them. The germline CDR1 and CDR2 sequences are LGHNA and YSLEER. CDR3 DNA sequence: TGCGCCAGCAGCCAAGATAGGAAGGAGGACTACCTGGGCTACGAGCAGTACTTC. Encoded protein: CASSQDRKEDYLGYEQYF.

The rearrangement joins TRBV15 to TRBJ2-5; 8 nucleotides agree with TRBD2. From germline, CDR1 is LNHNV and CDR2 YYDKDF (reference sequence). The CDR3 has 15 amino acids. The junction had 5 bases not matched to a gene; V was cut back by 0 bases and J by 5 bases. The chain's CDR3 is CATSRELTSDETQYF. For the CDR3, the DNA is TGTGCCACCAGCAGAGAGTTGACTAGCGATGAGACCCAGTACTTC.

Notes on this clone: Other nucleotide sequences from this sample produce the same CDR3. CDR3: CASSGQGNTEAFF. For the CDR3, the DNA is TGTGCCAGCAGTGGACAGGGGAACACTGAAGCTTTCTTT. The chain is built from TRBV2 and TRBJ1-1, with 7 bases aligning to TRBD1. The CDR3 extends over 13 amino acids. The trim removed 4 bases at V and 1 base at J, leaving 0 bases unmatched. Germline V lookup: CDR1 SNHLY, CDR2 FYNNEI.

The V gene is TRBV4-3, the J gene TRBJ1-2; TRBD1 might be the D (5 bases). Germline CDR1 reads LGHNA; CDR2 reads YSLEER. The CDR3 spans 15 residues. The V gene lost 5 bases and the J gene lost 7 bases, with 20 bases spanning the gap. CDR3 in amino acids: CASSAITEGRRGYTF. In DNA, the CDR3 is TGCGCCAGCAGCGCAATCACGGAGGGGCGACGTGGCTACACCTTC.

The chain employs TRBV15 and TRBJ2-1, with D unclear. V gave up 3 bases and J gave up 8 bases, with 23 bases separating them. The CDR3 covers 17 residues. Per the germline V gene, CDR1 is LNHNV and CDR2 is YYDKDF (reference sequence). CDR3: CATSRELASALSDEQFF. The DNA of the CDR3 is TGTGCCACCAGCAGGGAGCTGGCCAGTGCCTTGTCGGATGAGCAGTTCTTC.

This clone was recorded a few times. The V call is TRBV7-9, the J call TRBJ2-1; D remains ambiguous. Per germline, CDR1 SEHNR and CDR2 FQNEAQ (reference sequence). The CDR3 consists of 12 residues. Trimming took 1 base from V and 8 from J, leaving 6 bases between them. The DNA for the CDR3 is TGTGCCAGCAGCTTAGTTTCCGATGAGCAGTTCTTC. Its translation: CASSLVSDEQFF.

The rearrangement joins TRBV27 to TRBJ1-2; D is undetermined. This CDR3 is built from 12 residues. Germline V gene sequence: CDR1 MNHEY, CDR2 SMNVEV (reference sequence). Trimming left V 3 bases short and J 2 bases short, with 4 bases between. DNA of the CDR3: TGTGCCAGCAGTTTCAGGAACTATGGCTACACCTTC. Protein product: CASSFRNYGYTF.

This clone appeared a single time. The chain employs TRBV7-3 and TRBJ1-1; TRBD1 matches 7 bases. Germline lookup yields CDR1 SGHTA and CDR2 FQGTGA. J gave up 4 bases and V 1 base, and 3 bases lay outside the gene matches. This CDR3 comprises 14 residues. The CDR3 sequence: CASSLNTGVTEAFF. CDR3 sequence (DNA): TGTGCCAGCAGCTTAAACACAGGGGTCACTGAAGCTTTCTTT. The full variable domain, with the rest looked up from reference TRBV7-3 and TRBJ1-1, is GAGVSQTPSNKVTEKGKYVELRCDPISGHTALYWYRQSLGQGPEFLIYFQGTGAADDSGLPNDRFFAVRPEGSVSTLKIQRTERGDSAVYLCASSLNTGVTEAFFGQGTRLTVV.

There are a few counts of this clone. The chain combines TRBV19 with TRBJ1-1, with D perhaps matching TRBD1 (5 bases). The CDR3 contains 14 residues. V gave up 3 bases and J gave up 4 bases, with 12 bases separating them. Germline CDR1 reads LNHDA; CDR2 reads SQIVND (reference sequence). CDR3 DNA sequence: TGTGCCAGTAGTATTCAGGGATGGAGCACTGAAGCTTTCTTT. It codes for CASSIQGWSTEAFF. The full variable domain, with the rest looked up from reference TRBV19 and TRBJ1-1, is DGGITQSPKYLFRKEGQNVTLSCEQNLNHDAMYWYRQDPGQGLRLIYYSQIVNDFQKGDIAEGYSVSREKKESFPLTVTSAQKNPTAFYLCASSIQGWSTEAFFGQGTRLTVV.

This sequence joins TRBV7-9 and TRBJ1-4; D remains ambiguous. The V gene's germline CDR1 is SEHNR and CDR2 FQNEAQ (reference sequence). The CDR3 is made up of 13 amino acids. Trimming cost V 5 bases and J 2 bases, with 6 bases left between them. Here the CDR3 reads CASSPFTNEKLFF. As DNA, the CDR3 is TGTGCCAGCAGCCCCTTCACTAATGAAAAACTGTTTTTT.

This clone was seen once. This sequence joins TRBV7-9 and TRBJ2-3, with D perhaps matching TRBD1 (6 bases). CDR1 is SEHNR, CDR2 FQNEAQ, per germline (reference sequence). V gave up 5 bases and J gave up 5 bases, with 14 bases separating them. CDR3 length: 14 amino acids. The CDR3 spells CASSPSTGKDTQYF. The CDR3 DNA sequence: TGTGCCAGCAGCCCCTCCACAGGGAAAGATACGCAGTATTTT.

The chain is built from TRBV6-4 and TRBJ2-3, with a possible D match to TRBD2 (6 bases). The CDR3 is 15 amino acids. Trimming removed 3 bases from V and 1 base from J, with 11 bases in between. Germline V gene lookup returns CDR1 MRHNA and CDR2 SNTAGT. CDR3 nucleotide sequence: TGTGCCAGCAGTGAGGCTAGCGATGGCACAGATACGCAGTATTTT. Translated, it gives CASSEASDGTDTQYF.

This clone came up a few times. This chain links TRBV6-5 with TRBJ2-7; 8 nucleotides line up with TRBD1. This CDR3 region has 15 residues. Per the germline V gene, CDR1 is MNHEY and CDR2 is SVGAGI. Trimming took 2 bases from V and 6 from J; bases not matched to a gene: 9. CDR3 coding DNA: TGTGCCAGCAGTTACCACGGACAGGGCAGGAGCGAGCAGTACTTC. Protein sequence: CASSYHGQGRSEQYF.

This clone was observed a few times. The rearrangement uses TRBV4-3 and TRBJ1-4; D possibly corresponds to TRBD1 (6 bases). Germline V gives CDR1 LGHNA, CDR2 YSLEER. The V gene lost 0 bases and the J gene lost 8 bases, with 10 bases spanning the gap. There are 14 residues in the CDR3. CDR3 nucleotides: TGCGCCAGCAGCCAAGAGGGGCAGGGGGAAAAACTGTTTTTT. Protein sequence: CASSQEGQGEKLFF.

This chain's CDR3 is CASKLLGTGTDTQYF. The CDR3 DNA reads as TGTGCCAGCAAGCTCCTCGGGACAGGCACAGATACGCAGTATTTT. The V and J genes are TRBV6-5 and TRBJ2-3, with 7 bases lining up with TRBD1. The CDR3 consists of 15 residues. V trimming: 7 bases; J trimming: 1 base; junction bases outside the gene matches: 8. Germline V gene lookup returns CDR1 MNHEY and CDR2 SVGAGI.

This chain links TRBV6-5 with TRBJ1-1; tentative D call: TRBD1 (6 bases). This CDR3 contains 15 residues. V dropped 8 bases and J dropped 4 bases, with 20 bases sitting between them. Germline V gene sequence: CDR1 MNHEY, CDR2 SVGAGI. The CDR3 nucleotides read TGTGCCAGCGGGGACTCGGGGGGCCGGACCACTGAAGCTTTCTTT. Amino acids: CASGDSGGRTTEAFF.